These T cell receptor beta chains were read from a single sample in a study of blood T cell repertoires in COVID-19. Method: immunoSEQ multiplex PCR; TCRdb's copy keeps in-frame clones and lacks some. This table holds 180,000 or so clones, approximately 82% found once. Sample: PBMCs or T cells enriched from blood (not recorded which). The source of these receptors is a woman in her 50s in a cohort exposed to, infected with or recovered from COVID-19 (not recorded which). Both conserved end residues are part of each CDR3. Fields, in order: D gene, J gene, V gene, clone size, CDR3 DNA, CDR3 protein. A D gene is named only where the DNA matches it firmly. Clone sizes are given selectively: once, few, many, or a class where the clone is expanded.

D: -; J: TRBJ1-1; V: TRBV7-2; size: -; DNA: TGTGCCAGCAGCTTAGTGCCGGAGGGGGAAGCTTTCTTT; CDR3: CASSLVPEGEAFF
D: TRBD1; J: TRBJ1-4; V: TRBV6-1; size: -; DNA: TGTGCCAGCAGTGGCCTTGGGGGACAGGGTCTTGAAAAACTGTTTTTT; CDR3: CASSGLGGQGLEKLFF
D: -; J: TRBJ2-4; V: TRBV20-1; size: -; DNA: TGCAGTGCTAGTCTCCTAGCCAAAAACATTCAGTACTTC; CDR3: CSASLLAKNIQYF
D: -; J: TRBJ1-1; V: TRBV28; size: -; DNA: TGTGCCAGCAGTCTGCAGGGGAAGGCTTTCTTT; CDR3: CASSLQGKAFF
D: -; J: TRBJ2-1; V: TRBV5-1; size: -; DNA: TGCGCCAGCGAACGGGAGAGCTCCTACAATGAGCAGTTCTTC; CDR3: CASERESSYNEQFF
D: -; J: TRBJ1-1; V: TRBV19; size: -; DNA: TGTGCCAGTAGTATATTGACAGAAATGAACACTGAAGCTTTCTTT; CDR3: CASSILTEMNTEAFF
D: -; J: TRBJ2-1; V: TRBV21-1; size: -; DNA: TGTGCCAGCAGCAAGGGGACAGATTACAATGAGCAGTTCTTC; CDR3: CASSKGTDYNEQFF
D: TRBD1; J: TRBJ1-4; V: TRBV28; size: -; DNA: TGTGCCAGCAGTCCGTGGGACAGGCGCACAACTAATGAAAAACTGTTTTTT; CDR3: CASSPWDRRTTNEKLFF
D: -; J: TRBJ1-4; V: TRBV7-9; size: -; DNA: TGTGCCAGCAGCTATCTGGTTGACAGAATTAATGAAAAACTGTTTTTT; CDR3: CASSYLVDRINEKLFF
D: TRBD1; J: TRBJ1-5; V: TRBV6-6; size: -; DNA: TGTGCCAGCAGTTCGAGGGGGCTCCAGCCCCAGCATTTT; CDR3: CASSSRGLQPQHF
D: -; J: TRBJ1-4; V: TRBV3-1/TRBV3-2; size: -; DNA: TGTGCCAGCAGCCGGGTTGGGCAGGTCGAAGAAAAACTGTTTTTT; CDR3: CASSRVGQVEEKLFF
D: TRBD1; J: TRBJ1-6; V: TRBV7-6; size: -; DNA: TGTGCCAGCAGCTTGGGACAGAGAAACTATAATTCACCCCTCCACTTT; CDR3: CASSLGQRNYNSPLHF
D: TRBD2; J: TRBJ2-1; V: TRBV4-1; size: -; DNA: TGCGCCAGCAGTCTCGGACTAGCAGGCTACAATGAGCAGTTCTTC; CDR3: CASSLGLAGYNEQFF
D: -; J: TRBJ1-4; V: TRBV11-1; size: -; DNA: TGTGCCAGCAGCCCCGGACAGAAACTGTTTTTT; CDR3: CASSPGQKLFF
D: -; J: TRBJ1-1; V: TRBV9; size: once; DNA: TGTGCCAGCAGCCGACAAACCAACACTGAAGCTTTCTTT; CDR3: CASSRQTNTEAFF
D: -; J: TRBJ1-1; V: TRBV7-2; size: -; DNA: TGTGCCAGCAGCTACATCCAGAGGATCTCGAACACTGAAGCTTTCTTT; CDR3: CASSYIQRISNTEAFF
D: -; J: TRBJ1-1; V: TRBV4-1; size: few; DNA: TGCGCCAGCAGCCAAGCCGCAGTGAACACTGAAGCTTTCTTT; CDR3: CASSQAAVNTEAFF
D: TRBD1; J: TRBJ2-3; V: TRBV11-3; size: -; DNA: TGTGCCAGCAGCTTAAGTGGACAGGGAGGTTTTTCCGCAGATACGCAGTATTTT; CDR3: CASSLSGQGGFSADTQYF
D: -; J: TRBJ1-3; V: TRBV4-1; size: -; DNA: TGCGCCAGCAGCCAAGCTGGCGGGACTCGCGGAAACACCATATATTTT; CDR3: CASSQAGGTRGNTIYF
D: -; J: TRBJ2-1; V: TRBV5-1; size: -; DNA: TGCGCCAGCAGCTTGGGCTTTAGCGGTCCGGCTGTTGAGCAGTTCTTC; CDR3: CASSLGFSGPAVEQFF
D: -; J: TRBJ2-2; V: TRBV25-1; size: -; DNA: TGTGCCAGCAGTGTCCCAGGTATCGGGGAGCTGTTTTTT; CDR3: CASSVPGIGELFF
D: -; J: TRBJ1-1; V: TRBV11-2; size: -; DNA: TGTGCCAGCAGCTTCAGTGGCACGTTGAACACTGAAGCTTTCTTT; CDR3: CASSFSGTLNTEAFF
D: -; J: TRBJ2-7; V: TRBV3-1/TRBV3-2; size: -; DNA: TGTGCCAGCAGCCCCTACTTACGGGAGCCGAGGGAGCAGTACTTC; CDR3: CASSPYLREPREQYF
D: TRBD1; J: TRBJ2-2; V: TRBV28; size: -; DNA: TGTGCCAGCAGTTTAACAGGGGGCAAGAACACCGGGGAGCTGTTTTTT; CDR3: CASSLTGGKNTGELFF
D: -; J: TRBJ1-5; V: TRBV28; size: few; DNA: TGTGCCAGCAGTTTATACCAGGTTGTTAGCAATCAGCCCCAGCATTTT; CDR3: CASSLYQVVSNQPQHF
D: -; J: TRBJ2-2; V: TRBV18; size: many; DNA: TGTGCCAGCTCACCACTGGCTAGCCCCAACGCGAACACCGGGGAGCTGTTTTTT; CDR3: CASSPLASPNANTGELFF
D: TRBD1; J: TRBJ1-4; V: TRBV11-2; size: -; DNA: TGTGCCAGCAGCCCCGACAGGGTTGTTGAAAAACTGTTTTTT; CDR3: CASSPDRVVEKLFF
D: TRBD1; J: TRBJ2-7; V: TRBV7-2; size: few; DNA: TGTGCCAGCAGCCCGGGACAGCCGATCTACGAGCAGTACTTC; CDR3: CASSPGQPIYEQYF
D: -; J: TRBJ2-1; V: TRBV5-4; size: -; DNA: TGTGCCAGCAGCTTAAGAAGCGGGAATGAGCAGTTCTTC; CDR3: CASSLRSGNEQFF
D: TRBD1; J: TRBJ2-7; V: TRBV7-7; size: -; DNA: TGTGCTAGCAGCCTAACAGGGGGCTACGAGCAGTACTTC; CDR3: CASSLTGGYEQYF
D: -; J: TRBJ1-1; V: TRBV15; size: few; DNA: TGTGCCACCAGCAGAGATCATGACACTGAAGCTTTCTTT; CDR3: CATSRDHDTEAFF
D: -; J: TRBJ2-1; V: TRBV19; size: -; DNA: TGTGCCAGTAGTATAGATCCCCCGGGATCCGAGCAGTTCTTC; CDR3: CASSIDPPGSEQFF
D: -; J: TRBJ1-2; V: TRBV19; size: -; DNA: TGTGCCAGTAGTATCCTCGGGGACTATGGCTACACCTTC; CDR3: CASSILGDYGYTF
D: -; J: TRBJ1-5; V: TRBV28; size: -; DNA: TGTGCCAGCAGGGCAGGGGGCAATCAGCCCCAGCATTTT; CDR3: CASRAGGNQPQHF
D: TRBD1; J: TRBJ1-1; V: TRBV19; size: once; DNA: TGTGCCAGTAGTGGGGGACAGAAACTGATGAACACTGAAGCTTTCTTT; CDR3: CASSGGQKLMNTEAFF
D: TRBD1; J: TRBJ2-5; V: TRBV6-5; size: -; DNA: TGTGCCAGCAGCCTCCGGGACAGGGCTAAGGAGACCCAGTACTTC; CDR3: CASSLRDRAKETQYF
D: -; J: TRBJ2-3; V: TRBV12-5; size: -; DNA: TGTGCTAGTGGTACCCGACTGAGACGCACAGATACGCAGTATTTT; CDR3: CASGTRLRRTDTQYF
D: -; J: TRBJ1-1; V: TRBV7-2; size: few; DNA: TGTGCCAGCAGCCGGGGCGGCGCGGGAACTGAAGCTTTCTTT; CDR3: CASSRGGAGTEAFF
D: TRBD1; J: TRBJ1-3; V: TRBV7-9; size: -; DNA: TGTGCCAGCAGCTCGTTCCGGGACAGTAATGGAAACACCATATATTTT; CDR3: CASSSFRDSNGNTIYF
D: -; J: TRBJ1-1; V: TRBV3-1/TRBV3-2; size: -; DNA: TGTGCCAGCAGCCATGCGGGGACCGTGAACACTGAAGCTTTCTTT; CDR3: CASSHAGTVNTEAFF
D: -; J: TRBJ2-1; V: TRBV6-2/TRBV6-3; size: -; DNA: TGTGCCAGCAGTTTTTTTGGGACATCTTCCACCGTAGAGCAGTTCTTC; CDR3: CASSFFGTSSTVEQFF
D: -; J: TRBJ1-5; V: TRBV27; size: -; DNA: TGTGCCAGCAGTTTATCTCGTGTGCAGGGAACAAATCAGCCCCAGCATTTT; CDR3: CASSLSRVQGTNQPQHF
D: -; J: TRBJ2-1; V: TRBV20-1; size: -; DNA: TGCAGTGCTAGTTACCCAATAGCGGGGACAGTCTACAATGAGCAGTTCTTC; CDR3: CSASYPIAGTVYNEQFF
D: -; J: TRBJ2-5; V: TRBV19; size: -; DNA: TGTGCCAGTAGTCATATGACGGGGCAAGAGACCCAGTACTTC; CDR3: CASSHMTGQETQYF
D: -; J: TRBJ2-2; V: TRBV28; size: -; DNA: TGTGCCACATCCCGACAGAACACCGGGGAGCTGTTTTTT; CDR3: CATSRQNTGELFF
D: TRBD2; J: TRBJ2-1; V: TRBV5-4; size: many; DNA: TGTGCCAGCAGATCTGGGACTAGCGGTAGGGGTGATGAGCAGTTCTTC; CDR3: CASRSGTSGRGDEQFF
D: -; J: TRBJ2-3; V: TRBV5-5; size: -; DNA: TGTGCCAGCAGCCCACTACCAGTAGCCGACACAGATACGCAGTATTTT; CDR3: CASSPLPVADTDTQYF
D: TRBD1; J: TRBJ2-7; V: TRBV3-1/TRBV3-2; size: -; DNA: TGTGCCAGCAGCCGCGGGACAGGGGCCTACGAGCAGTACTTC; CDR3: CASSRGTGAYEQYF
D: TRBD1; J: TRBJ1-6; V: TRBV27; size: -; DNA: TGTGCCAGCAGCCAAGACAGGGACAATTCACCCCTCCACTTT; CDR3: CASSQDRDNSPLHF